This is a list of T cell receptor beta chains from one sample in a study of CD8+ T cells in alopecia areata. Generated by immunoSEQ multiplex PCR, the TCRdb table keeps only in-frame clones and is missing some. The repertoire has roughly 170,000 clones, 59% of them found once; the top ten carry approximately 14%. Sequences were derived from CD4+ T cells sorted from blood, sampled at week 0. The receptors originated from a human donor with alopecia areata. Both conserved end residues are part of each CDR3. D genes are given only for firm matches. The size entry is marked missing in some rows and otherwise reads once, few, many or a size class.

J,V,size,D,DNA,CDR3
TRBJ2-1,TRBV4-2,-,-,TGTGCCAGCACCCACACAGGGCGGGTCGATGAGCAGTTCTTC,CASTHTGRVDEQFF
TRBJ2-1,TRBV5-4,-,-,TGTGCCAGCAGCCAAGATTCCGGGACGGTCAATGAGCAGTTCTTC,CASSQDSGTVNEQFF
TRBJ1-1,TRBV29-1,few,TRBD1,TGCAGCGTTGGGGGAGTAGGGACAGGTGCCACTGAAGCTTTCTTT,CSVGGVGTGATEAFF
TRBJ2-3,TRBV29-1,-,TRBD1,TGCAGCGTTGGGGGACAGTCCGCAGATACGCAGTATTTT,CSVGGQSADTQYF
TRBJ1-1,TRBV29-1,-,TRBD1,TGCAGCGTTGATTGGGACAGGGGTGGTTTCTTT,CSVDWDRGGFF
TRBJ2-7,TRBV30,-,-,TGTGCCTGGAGTGTATCGGGGGCCTACGAGCAGTACTTC,CAWSVSGAYEQYF
TRBJ2-3,TRBV7-3,-,TRBD2,TGTGCCAGCAGCTCGAACCCCCACCTAGCGGGGGGGCCAGATACGCAGTATTTT,CASSSNPHLAGGPDTQYF
TRBJ1-5,TRBV6-1,-,-,TGTGCCAGCAGTGCTTCCTGGACCGTACTGAATCAGCCCCAGCATTTT,CASSASWTVLNQPQHF
TRBJ1-2,TRBV4-2,-,-,TGTGCCAGCAGCCAAGGGGGTGTGCTTGGCTACACCTTC,CASSQGGVLGYTF
TRBJ2-1,TRBV4-1,once,-,TGCGCCAGCAGCCTAAAACCCTCCAGGGGGGACGATGAGCAGTTCTTC,CASSLKPSRGDDEQFF
TRBJ1-2,TRBV30,few,-,TGTGCCTGGAGTGTGGGGCAAACCGGTGGCTACACCTTC,CAWSVGQTGGYTF
TRBJ2-2,TRBV6-5,-,-,TGTGCCAGCAGTTACCAGCCGCGGGAGCTGTTTTTT,CASSYQPRELFF
TRBJ1-2,TRBV29-1,-,-,TGCAGCGTTGAAGAGGACCGACTTTATGGCTACACCTTC,CSVEEDRLYGYTF
TRBJ1-5,TRBV19,-,TRBD1,TGTGCCAGTAGTTCGACAGGGGGCAATCAGCCCCAGCATTTT,CASSSTGGNQPQHF
TRBJ2-5,TRBV5-1,few,-,TGCGCCAGCAGCCCGGATCAAGAGACCCAGTACTTC,CASSPDQETQYF
TRBJ1-3,TRBV30,-,-,TGTGCCTGGAGTGCGGTTAGAGGATCTGGAAACACCATATATTTT,CAWSAVRGSGNTIYF
TRBJ1-4,TRBV5-1,-,TRBD1,TGCGCCAGCAGCTTGGGGACAGGGCGAGGGAATGAAAAACTGTTTTTT,CASSLGTGRGNEKLFF
TRBJ1-1,TRBV5-6,few,-,TGTGCCAGCAGCTTGCAGGAACAGGGTCGGGACACTGAAGCTTTCTTT,CASSLQEQGRDTEAFF
TRBJ2-2,TRBV15,many,-,TGTGCCACCAGCAGAGATAAGTCGACGGCCGGGGAGCTGTTTTTT,CATSRDKSTAGELFF
TRBJ2-5,TRBV29-1,-,-,TGCAGCGTTGAAGTGGTGTTTGGGACCCGATACCAAGAGACCCAGTACTTC,CSVEVVFGTRYQETQYF
TRBJ2-7,TRBV29-1,-,-,TGCAGCGTCGGCAGCCGATCCTACGAGCAGTACTTC,CSVGSRSYEQYF
TRBJ2-7,TRBV7-6,-,-,TGTGCCAGCAGCTTAGGGCGGGGCTACGAGCAGTACTTC,CASSLGRGYEQYF
TRBJ2-5,TRBV6-1,-,TRBD1,TGTGCCAGCAGCCGGGACAGGGATGGTAAGACCCAGTACTTC,CASSRDRDGKTQYF
TRBJ1-2,TRBV27,-,-,TGTGCCAGCAGTTTAGATTACAGGGTTTGGGCTAACTATGGCTACACCTTC,CASSLDYRVWANYGYTF
TRBJ1-1,TRBV6-1,-,-,TGTGCCAGCAGTGTCCAGGGGAGTGGCACTGAAGCTTTCTTT,CASSVQGSGTEAFF
TRBJ1-3,TRBV2,few,-,TGTGCCAGCAGCCCTGAGGGAACCTCTGGAAACACCATATATTTT,CASSPEGTSGNTIYF
TRBJ2-6,TRBV18,few,TRBD1,TGTGCCAGCTCACCATGGACAGGGGGAACTTCTGGGGCCAACGTCCTGACTTTC,CASSPWTGGTSGANVLTF
TRBJ1-2,TRBV6-5,-,-,TGTGCCACCCTGGGGGATAACTATGGCTACACCTTC,CATLGDNYGYTF
TRBJ1-2,TRBV29-1,-,-,TGCAGCGTTGAGCGCGGAGACTATGGCTACACCTTC,CSVERGDYGYTF
TRBJ1-1,TRBV30,-,-,TGTGCCTGGAGTCGGGGATTGACCACTGAAGCTTTCTTT,CAWSRGLTTEAFF
TRBJ2-2,TRBV5-1,-,TRBD2,TGCGCCAGCAGCTTGGGAACTAGCGGGGGGATCAACACCGGGGAGCTGTTTTTT,CASSLGTSGGINTGELFF
TRBJ1-6,TRBV7-2,-,-,TGTGCCAGCAGCTTAGACCCGGGCAACTTTTCACCCCTCCACTTT,CASSLDPGNFSPLHF
TRBJ2-3,TRBV7-8,-,-,TGTGCCAGCCGCAAGATCCATACGCAGTATTTT,CASRKIHTQYF
TRBJ1-5,TRBV7-2,-,-,TGTGCCAGCAGCGCCACAGGGTGGAATCAGCCCCAGCATTTT,CASSATGWNQPQHF
TRBJ1-1,TRBV29-1,-,-,TGCAGCGTTCGGGGGTTTATCACTGAAGCTTTCTTT,CSVRGFITEAFF
TRBJ1-2,TRBV2,few,TRBD1,TGTGCCAGCAGCAGGGGGGACTATGGCTACACCTTC,CASSRGDYGYTF
TRBJ1-1,TRBV12-5,-,TRBD1,TGTGCTAGTGGTAAGGGACAGGTGAACACTGAAGCTTTCTTT,CASGKGQVNTEAFF